The 14 T cell receptor beta chains below were found in one sample sequenced in a study of T cell repertoires in cytomegalovirus infection. TCRdb reanalysed the reads using MiXCR and keeps one entry per CDR3 protein. The sample consists of over 200,000 distinct CDR3 sequences, roughly an eighth of them appearing once. The sample taken for sequencing was PBMCs. The receptors were sampled from a human donor in good health (CMV status not recorded). Some clones in this sample may be carry-over from other donors' samples.

The chain uses TRBV7-9 and TRBJ1-2; maybe TRBD1 (6 bases). Per the germline V gene, CDR1 is SEHNR and CDR2 is FQNEAQ (reference sequence). The ends were cut back, 4 bases at V and 8 bases at J, with 23 bases in the middle. The CDR3 spans 16 residues. Here the CDR3 DNA reads TGTGCCAGCAGCTCTAGCCGCCGGGACACCCTATGGGGCTACACCTTC. Protein: CASSSSRRDTLWGYTF.

Ten or more counts support this clonotype. This rearrangement joins TRBV14 to TRBJ1-1; tentative D call: TRBD1 (5 bases). Germline CDR1 reads SGHDN; CDR2 reads FVKESK. The ends were cut back, 3 bases at V and 2 bases at J, with 13 bases in the middle. The CDR3 extends over 15 amino acids. CDR3 in amino acids: CASSQLGTVNTEAFF. For the CDR3, the DNA is TGTGCCAGCAGCCAGTTAGGGACGGTCAACACTGAAGCTTTCTTT. The complete variable domain, with remaining parts taken from reference TRBV14 and TRBJ1-1, reads EAGVTQFPSHSVIEKGQTVTLRCDPISGHDNLYWYRRVMGKEIKFLLHFVKESKQDESGMPNNRFLAERTGGTYSTLKVQPAELEDSGVYFCASSQLGTVNTEAFFGQGTRLTVV.

In the case of this clonotype: Just one base apart from a much larger clone, this may be a read error. This sequence joins TRBV2 and TRBJ1-4; 10 nucleotides line up with TRBD1. The CDR3 spans 15 residues. CDR1 is SNHLY, CDR2 FYNNEI, per germline. CDR3 region: CASSRQGAANEKLCF. CDR3 DNA: TGTGCCAGCAGTCGACAGGGGGCGGCTAATGAAAAACTGTGTTTT. The full variable domain, its missing parts supplied by reference TRBV2 and TRBJ1-4, is EPEVTQTPSHQVTQMGQEVILRCVPISNHLYFYWYRQILGQKVEFLVSFYNNEISEKSEIFDDQFSVERPDGSNFTLKIRSTKLEDSAMYFCASSRQGAANEKLCFGSGTQLSVL.

There are a few counts of this clonotype. The rearrangement links TRBV5-1 to TRBJ2-1; 12 bases map to TRBD2. The V segment lost 6 bases and the J segment 7 bases; nucleotides outside the gene matches: 5. Germline assignment: CDR1 SGHRS and CDR2 YFSETQ. The CDR3 spans 14 residues. CDR3 region: CASTRLAGENEQFF. CDR3 sequence (DNA): TGCGCCAGCACACGACTAGCGGGGGAGAATGAGCAGTTCTTC.

Only a few counts were recorded for this clonotype. The chain employs TRBV14 and TRBJ1-1; tentative D call: TRBD1 (6 bases). The V end lost 2 bases, the J end lost 5 bases, and 24 bases lay between the germline ends. This CDR3 spans 18 amino acids. Per the germline V gene, CDR1 is SGHDN and CDR2 is FVKESK. The CDR3: CASSQYSGTTLRGTEAFF. The CDR3 nucleotides read TGTGCCAGCAGCCAATACTCCGGGACAACTCTCCGGGGAACTGAAGCTTTCTTT. The entire variable domain, with the rest obtained from reference TRBV14 and TRBJ1-1, is as follows: EAGVTQFPSHSVIEKGQTVTLRCDPISGHDNLYWYRRVMGKEIKFLLHFVKESKQDESGMPNNRFLAERTGGTYSTLKVQPAELEDSGVYFCASSQYSGTTLRGTEAFFGQGTRLTVV.

The chain uses TRBV12-5 and TRBJ2-1; D may be TRBD1 (6 bases). The ends were cut back, 2 bases at V and 7 bases at J, with 12 bases in the middle. CDR3 size: 14 residues. In germline, CDR1 is LGHNT, CDR2 FRNRAP. CDR3 in DNA: TGTGCTAGTGGTTTGCACAGGGAAGTAAATGAGCAGTTCTTC. It encodes CASGLHREVNEQFF.

The J gene is TRBJ2-7, the V gene TRBV20-1; D is perhaps TRBD1 or TRBD2 (6 bases each). V lost 4 bases to trimming and J lost 5 bases, with 30 bases between them. The CDR3 extends over 18 amino acids. The V gene's germline CDR1 is DFQATT and CDR2 SNEGSKA (reference sequence). CDR3 loop: CSAIARRGGPRGGNEQYF. CDR3 nucleotide sequence: TGCAGTGCTATAGCTAGGAGGGGCGGTCCCCGAGGGGGTAACGAGCAGTACTTC.

This chain uses TRBV12-3 or TRBV12-4 with TRBJ1-5; possibly TRBD1 for D (5 bases). This CDR3 region has 15 residues. V was cut by 4 bases and J by 3 bases, with 13 bases left in between. Here the CDR3 reads CASSSPEGFNQPQHF. The CDR3 nucleotides read TGTGCCAGCAGTTCCCCGGAGGGGTTCAATCAGCCCCAGCATTTT.

This clonotype was counted many times. The chain links TRBV7-8 to TRBJ1-1, with 7 bases identical to TRBD1. V dropped 5 bases and J dropped 0; count of bases not matched to a gene: 12. Germline-derived CDR1 and CDR2 are SGHVS and FQNEAQ. The CDR3 runs 17 residues. CDR3 protein: CASSRSTGARMNTEAFF. CDR3 sequence (DNA): TGTGCCAGCAGCCGTTCAACAGGGGCCCGCATGAACACTGAAGCTTTCTTT.

The chain combines TRBV20-1 with TRBJ1-1; D remains unclear. CDR1 is DFQATT and CDR2 is SNEGSKA in the germline V gene (reference sequence). V lost 6 bases and J lost 4, with 15 bases in between. The CDR3 loop spans 13 amino acids. CDR3 amino acids: CSAALGLSTEAFF. The CDR3 DNA is TGCAGTGCAGCCCTAGGGCTTAGCACTGAAGCTTTCTTT.

This chain uses TRBV20-1 with TRBJ2-7, with unresolved D. Trimming stripped 6 bases from V and 2 bases from J, with 8 bases between. Germline lookup yields CDR1 DFQATT and CDR2 SNEGSKA (reference sequence). The CDR3 is 11 residues long. The CDR3 protein is CSAGQPYEQYF. DNA for the CDR3: TGCAGTGCGGGCCAGCCCTACGAGCAGTACTTC.

This clonotype was seen only a few times. This chain links TRBV6-2 or TRBV6-3 with TRBJ1-1; TRBD1 might be the D (5 bases). The CDR3 loop spans 13 amino acids. The V gene lost 7 bases and the J gene lost 6 bases, with 15 bases spanning the gap. The germline gives CDR1 MNHEY, CDR2 SVGEGT. The CDR3 sequence: CASKDPVGAEAFF. In nucleotides, the CDR3 is TGTGCCAGCAAGGACCCGGTGGGGGCTGAAGCTTTCTTT.

The chain employs TRBV10-3 and TRBJ2-1; D possibly matches TRBD1 or TRBD2 (7 bases each). Germline CDR1 reads ENHRY; CDR2 reads SYGVKD. This CDR3 is built from 14 residues. The V and J ends lost 6 bases and 9 bases respectively, with 18 bases between them. This chain's CDR3 is CAISRGSGGGEQFF. DNA of the CDR3: TGTGCCATCAGCCGAGGCTCAGGGGGGGGTGAGCAGTTCTTC.

This clonotype appeared a few times. The V call is TRBV6-2 or TRBV6-3, the J call TRBJ2-1; no reliable D call. Germline loops: CDR1 MNHEY, CDR2 SVGEGT. Trimming took off 0 bases at V and 15 bases at J, with 21 bases between the two ends. CDR3 size: 15 residues. In DNA, the CDR3 is TGTGCCAGCAGTTACTCGGCCAGTGCCGACCTTCGTGTGTTCTTC. Amino acids: CASSYSASADLRVFF.